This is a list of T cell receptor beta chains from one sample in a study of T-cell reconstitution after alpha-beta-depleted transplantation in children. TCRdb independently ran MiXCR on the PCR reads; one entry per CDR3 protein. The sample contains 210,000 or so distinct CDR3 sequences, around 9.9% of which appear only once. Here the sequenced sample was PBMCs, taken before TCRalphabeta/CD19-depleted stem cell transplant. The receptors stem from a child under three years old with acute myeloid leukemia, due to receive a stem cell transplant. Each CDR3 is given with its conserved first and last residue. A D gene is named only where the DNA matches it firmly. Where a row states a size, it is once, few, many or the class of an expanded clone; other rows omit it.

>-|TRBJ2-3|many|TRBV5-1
CASSPLPGAGRADTQYF
TGCGCCAGCAGCCCTCTACCCGGGGCGGGAAGGGCAGATACGCAGTATTTT
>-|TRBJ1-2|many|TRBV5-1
CASSSGRVNGYTF
TGCGCCAGCAGCTCGGGCAGGGTAAATGGCTACACCTTC
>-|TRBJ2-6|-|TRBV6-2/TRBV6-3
CASSYDGNPGANVLTF
TGTGCCAGCAGTTACGACGGCAACCCTGGGGCCAACGTCCTGACTTTC
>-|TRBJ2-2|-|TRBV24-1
CATSGSTDNTGELFF
TGTGCCACCAGTGGTAGTACCGATAACACCGGGGAGCTGTTTTTT
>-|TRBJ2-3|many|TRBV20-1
CSAREGVTTDTQYF
TGCAGTGCTAGAGAAGGGGTGACCACAGATACGCAGTATTTT
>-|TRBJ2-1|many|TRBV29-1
CSVEEGNEQFF
TGCAGCGTTGAAGAAGGAAATGAGCAGTTCTTC
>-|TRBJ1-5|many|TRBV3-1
CASSRGTNSNQPQHF
TGTGCCAGCAGCCGGGGCACTAATAGCAATCAGCCCCAGCATTTT
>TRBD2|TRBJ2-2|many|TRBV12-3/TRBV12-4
CASSLGLAGGRTGNRELFF
TGTGCCAGCAGTTTAGGACTAGCGGGAGGAAGGACAGGTAACCGGGAGCTGTTTTTT
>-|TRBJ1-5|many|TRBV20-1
CSARGSGFQAQHF
TGCAGTGCTAGAGGGTCGGGTTTTCAGGCCCAGCATTTT
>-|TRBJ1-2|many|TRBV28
CASSSTPRGRPNYGYTF
TGTGCCAGCAGTTCCACTCCCCGTGGACGACCTAACTATGGCTACACCTTC
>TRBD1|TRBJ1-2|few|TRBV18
CASSPNPGGEGPAGYTF
TGTGCCAGCTCACCTAACCCAGGGGGCGAGGGTCCCGCTGGCTACACCTTC
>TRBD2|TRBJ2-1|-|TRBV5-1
CASSQTSGTNEQFF
TGCGCCAGCAGTCAGACTAGCGGGACCAATGAGCAGTTCTTC
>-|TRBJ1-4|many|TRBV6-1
CASRVTGKDGKLFF
TGTGCCAGCAGGGTAACAGGGAAGGACGGAAAACTGTTTTTT
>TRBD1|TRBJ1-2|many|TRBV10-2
CASSEIGQGPNYGYTF
TGCGCCAGCAGTGAGATAGGACAGGGACCTAACTATGGCTACACCTTC
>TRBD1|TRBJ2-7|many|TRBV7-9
CASSLSPGTGGPGLHSYEQYF
TGTGCCAGCAGCTTATCTCCCGGGACAGGGGGCCCAGGGCTTCACTCCTACGAGCAGTACTTC
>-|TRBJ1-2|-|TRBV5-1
CASSRGTGSYGYTF
TGCGCCAGCAGCCGAGGAACAGGGTCCTATGGCTACACCTTC
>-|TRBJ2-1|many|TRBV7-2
CASSWMNEQFF
TGTGCCAGCAGCTGGATGAATGAGCAGTTCTTC
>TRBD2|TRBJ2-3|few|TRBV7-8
CASSALAGSTDTQYF
TGTGCCAGCAGCGCACTAGCGGGAAGCACAGATACGCAGTATTTT
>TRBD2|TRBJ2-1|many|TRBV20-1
CSARVSGRVRGEEQFF
TGCAGTGCTAGAGTTAGCGGGAGGGTTAGAGGGGAAGAGCAGTTCTTC
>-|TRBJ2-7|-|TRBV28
CASSWYEYEQYF
TGTGCCAGCAGTTGGTATGAATACGAGCAGTACTTC
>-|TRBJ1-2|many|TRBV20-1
CSETGNYGYTF
TGCAGTGAGACAGGCAACTATGGCTACACCTTC
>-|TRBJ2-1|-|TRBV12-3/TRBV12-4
CASSLDGGPSLNEQFF
TGTGCCAGCAGTTTAGATGGAGGGCCGAGTTTGAATGAGCAGTTCTTC
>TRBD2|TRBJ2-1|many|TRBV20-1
CSARVRGGRSSYNEQFF
TGCAGTGCTAGAGTGCGGGGGGGCCGAAGCTCCTACAATGAGCAGTTCTTC
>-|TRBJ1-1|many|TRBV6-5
CASSNGAMNTEAFF
TGTGCCAGCAGTAACGGGGCAATGAACACTGAAGCTTTCTTT
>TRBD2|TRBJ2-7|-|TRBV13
CASSTSGSFNEQYF
TGTGCCAGCAGCACTAGCGGGAGTTTTAACGAGCAGTACTTC
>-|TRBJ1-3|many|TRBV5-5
CASSLVSRTDSGNTIYF
TGTGCCAGCAGCTTGGTCTCCCGAACAGACTCTGGAAACACCATATATTTT
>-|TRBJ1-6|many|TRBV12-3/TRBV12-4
CASSFQGSMNSPLHF
TGTGCCAGCAGTTTTCAGGGGTCAATGAATTCACCCCTCCACTTT
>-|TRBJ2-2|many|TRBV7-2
CASSFGLFTGELFF
TGTGCCAGCAGCTTCGGACTATTCACCGGGGAGCTGTTTTTT
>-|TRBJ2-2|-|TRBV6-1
CASLYSGNTGELFF
TGTGCCAGCCTCTACAGCGGTAACACCGGGGAGCTGTTTTTT
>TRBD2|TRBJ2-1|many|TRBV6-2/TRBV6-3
CASSYSLASGSSYNEQFF
TGTGCCAGCAGTTACTCTTTGGCTAGCGGGAGCTCCTACAATGAGCAGTTCTTC
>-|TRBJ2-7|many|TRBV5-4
CASSFEGGEQYF
TGTGCCAGCAGCTTTGAGGGAGGCGAGCAGTACTTC
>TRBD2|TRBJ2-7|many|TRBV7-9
CAVSREGQF
TGTGCAGTGAGTCGGGAGGGGCAGTTC
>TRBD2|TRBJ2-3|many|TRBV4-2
CASSQDQAGADTQYF
TGTGCCAGCAGCCAAGATCAAGCGGGAGCGGATACGCAGTATTTT
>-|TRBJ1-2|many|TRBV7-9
CASSFEGPYGYTF
TGTGCCAGCAGCTTCGAGGGGCCCTATGGCTACACCTTC
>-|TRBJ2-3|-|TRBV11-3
CASSWGLSGDTQYF
TGTGCCAGCAGCTGGGGACTGAGCGGAGATACGCAGTATTTT
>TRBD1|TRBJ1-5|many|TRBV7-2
CASSLSRGQSQPQHF
TGTGCCAGCAGCTTAAGCAGGGGGCAAAGTCAGCCCCAGCATTTT
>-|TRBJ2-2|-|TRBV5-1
CASSLVGRRDTGELFF
TGCGCCAGCAGCTTGGTGGGCCGGCGCGACACCGGGGAGCTGTTTTTT
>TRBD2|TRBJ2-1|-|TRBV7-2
CASSLGGTSYEQFF
TGTGCCAGCAGCTTAGGGGGGACTAGCTATGAGCAGTTCTTC
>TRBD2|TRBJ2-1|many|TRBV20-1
CSAGSGRSSYNEQFF
TGCAGTGCGGGAAGCGGGAGGAGCTCCTACAATGAGCAGTTCTTC
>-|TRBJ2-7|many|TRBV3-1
CASSQVYHEQYF
TGTGCCAGCAGCCAAGTGTACCACGAGCAGTACTTC
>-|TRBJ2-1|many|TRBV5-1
CASSLSLATYNEQFF
TGCGCCAGCAGCTTGAGTCTAGCGACCTACAATGAGCAGTTCTTC
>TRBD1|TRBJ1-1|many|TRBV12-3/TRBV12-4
CARYPGQGANTEAFF
TGTGCCAGATACCCGGGACAGGGGGCGAACACTGAAGCTTTCTTT
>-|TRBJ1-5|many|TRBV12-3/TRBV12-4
CASSPEPGRNQPQHF
TGTGCCAGCAGTCCGGAACCGGGACGGAATCAGCCCCAGCATTTT
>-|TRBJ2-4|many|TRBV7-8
CASSYYRDAKNIQYF
TGTGCCAGCAGCTATTACAGGGATGCCAAAAACATTCAGTACTTC
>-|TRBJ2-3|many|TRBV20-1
CSSTVGGITDTQYF
TGCAGTTCGACGGTGGGGGGTATAACAGATACGCAGTATTTT
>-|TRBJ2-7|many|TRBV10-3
CAISEWGYEQYF
TGTGCCATCAGTGAGTGGGGCTACGAGCAGTACTTC
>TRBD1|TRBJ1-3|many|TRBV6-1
CASRWTGAENTIYF
TGTGCCAGCAGGTGGACAGGGGCCGAAAACACCATATATTTT
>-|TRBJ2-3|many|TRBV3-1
CASSQEQITDTQYF
TGTGCCAGCAGCCAAGAACAGATCACAGATACGCAGTATTTT
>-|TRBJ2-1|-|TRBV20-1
CSAKNDRDLYNEQFF
TGCAGTGCTAAGAACGACCGGGACCTTTACAATGAGCAGTTCTTC
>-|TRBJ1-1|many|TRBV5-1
CASSPELNTEAFF
TGCGCCAGCAGCCCCGAATTGAACACTGAAGCTTTCTTT